Ten or more counts support the clone carrying this TCR beta chain. This entry belongs to a study of early T cells in non-severe SARS-CoV-2 infection. Germline values: CDR1 SGHVS, CDR2 FQNEAQ. V was clipped by 8 bases and J by 4 bases; unmatched bases: 23. The CDR3 has 20 amino acids. Unique molecular identifiers were affixed to single, distinct cDNA molecules. Each CDR3 protein is one row after TCRdb ran MiXCR on the 5' RACE reads. Of tens of thousands of distinct CDR3 sequences listed, roughly an eighth are singletons. The clonotype comes from an adult who was a healthcare worker with PCR-confirmed SARS-CoV-2 infection or an uninfected control (not recorded which). The chain has TRBV7-8 and TRBJ2-2, with 9 positions matching TRBD2. Sequenced sample: whole blood. The CDR3 DNA follows: TGTGCCAGCGGATCCTCTTGGGGACTAGCCATAGATAGGGGCACCGGGGAGCTGTTTTTT. Encoded protein: CASGSSWGLAIDRGTGELFF. Complete variable domain (other parts from reference TRBV7-8 and TRBJ2-2): GAGVSQSPRYKVAKRGQDVALRCDPISGHVSLFWYQQALGQGPEFLTYFQNEAQLDKSGLPSDRFFAERPEGSVSTLKIQRTQQEDSAVYLCASGSSWGLAIDRGTGELFFGEGSRLTVL.